This TCR beta chain is from a study of cytomegalovirus exposure and HLA in healthy donors. In the PCR, 60 Vbeta and 13 Jbeta primers were used. The table came from immunoSEQ multiplex PCR; TCRdb's copy has only in-frame clones and leaves some out. This repertoire shows approximately 140,000 clones, 81% found once; its top ten account for 0.55% to 0.75%. CDR3 length: 14 residues. V lost 9 bases, J lost 4 bases, and 18 bases lay in between. Germline V gene lookup returns CDR1 LNHDA and CDR2 SQIVND (reference sequence). This chain connects TRBV19 to TRBJ1-2; TRBD1 might be the D (6 bases). The source material was PBMCs. The clonotype originates from a man aged 18 to 29 in good health and CMV-seronegative. The CDR3 DNA is TGTGCCAGCAATCCAGGGGCCTCTCCCTATGGCTACACCTTC. Its protein is CASNPGASPYGYTF. Filled out from reference TRBV19 and TRBJ1-2, the complete variable domain reads DGGITQSPKYLFRKEGQNVTLSCEQNLNHDAMYWYRQDPGQGLRLIYYSQIVNDFQKGDIAEGYSVSREKKESFPLTVTSAQKNPTAFYLCASNPGASPYGYTFGSGTRLTVV.